One and the same sample provided the 32 T cell receptor beta chains below, sequenced in a study of cytomegalovirus exposure and HLA in healthy donors. Use of 60 Vbeta and 13 Jbeta primers characterized the PCR. Sequenced by immunoSEQ multiplex PCR; TCRdb stores in-frame clones only, minus some. This table holds about 200,000 clones. Source material: PBMCs. The receptors shown here come from a girl aged 2 to 10 in good health and CMV-seropositive.

The gene calls are TRBV7-8 and TRBJ1-1; the match to TRBD1 covers 8 bases. The CDR3 covers 16 residues. Germline CDR1 reads SGHVS; CDR2 reads FQNEAQ. V dropped 5 bases and J dropped 5; count of bases not matched to a gene: 13. This CDR3 is CASSPSFRGLRTEAFF. CDR3 bases: TGTGCCAGCAGCCCCTCTTTCAGGGGGCTAAGGACTGAAGCTTTCTTT. The variable domain in full, with the rest retrieved from reference TRBV7-8 and TRBJ1-1, is GAGVSQSPRYKVAKRGQDVALRCDPISGHVSLFWYQQALGQGPEFLTYFQNEAQLDKSGLPSDRFFAERPEGSVSTLKIQRTQQEDSAVYLCASSPSFRGLRTEAFFGQGTRLTVV.

J is TRBJ2-1 and V is TRBV19; 9 nucleotides match TRBD2. Germline CDR1 LNHDA, CDR2 SQIVND (reference sequence). V shed 2 bases and J 9 bases; nucleotides not matched to a gene: 17. CDR3 length: 18 residues. DNA of the CDR3: TGTGCCAGTAGTATATTTTTGCCGCGGGAGGGAGTCCCCAGTGAGCAGTTCTTC. Translated, it gives CASSIFLPREGVPSEQFF.

The genes are TRBV4-1 and TRBJ2-7; a weak D match, TRBD1 (5 bases). The CDR3 length is 13 residues. The V end was cut by 4 bases, the J end by 1 base, with 8 bases between. Germline V gene sequence: CDR1 MGHRA, CDR2 YSYEKL. CDR3 loop: CASSLDNSYEQYF. The CDR3 DNA sequence: TGCGCCAGCAGCCTGGACAATTCCTACGAGCAGTACTTC.

This chain joins TRBV5-4 and TRBJ2-7, with no clear D. Per the germline V gene, CDR1 is SGHNT and CDR2 is YYREEE (reference sequence). V was trimmed by 4 bases and J by 7 bases, leaving 15 bases between them. This CDR3 region has 13 residues. CDR3 DNA sequence: TGTGCCAGCAGCAGTATACCTACCGGGGAGCAGTACTTC. Translation gives CASSSIPTGEQYF.

The chain combines TRBV19 with TRBJ1-1; TRBD1 agrees at 7 bases. CDR1 is LNHDA, CDR2 SQIVND, per germline (reference sequence). This CDR3 region has 12 residues. J was trimmed by 11 bases and V by 6 bases; bases with no gene match: 9. The CDR3 sequence: CASSTGDDLAFF. The CDR3 DNA reads TGTGCCAGTAGCACAGGGGATGATCTTGCTTTCTTT.

The rearrangement joins TRBV28 to TRBJ2-7; tentative D call: TRBD1 (6 bases). V was shortened by 4 bases and J by 3 bases, with 16 bases between the two germline ends. The length of the CDR3 is 15 residues. Germline CDR1 reads MDHEN; CDR2 reads SYDVKM. CDR3 sequence reads: CASSSQGRFLYEQYF. DNA for the CDR3: TGTGCCAGCAGTTCCCAGGGGCGGTTTCTCTACGAGCAGTACTTC.

The rearrangement joins TRBV6-5 to TRBJ1-2; D ambiguous. V was shortened by 5 bases and J by 3 bases, with 16 bases between the two germline ends. The germline V gene encodes CDR1 MNHEY and CDR2 SVGAGI. This CDR3 is 15 amino acids long. CDR3 amino acids: CASSPGLPRDYGYTF. The CDR3 region has the DNA TGTGCCAGCAGTCCAGGACTGCCCAGAGACTATGGCTACACCTTC.

The V and J genes are TRBV27 and TRBJ1-1, with D possibly TRBD1 on 6 matching bases. The CDR3 consists of 16 residues. V was shortened by 6 bases and J by 0 bases, with 17 bases between the two germline ends. CDR1 MNHEY and CDR2 SMNVEV come from the germline V gene (reference sequence). This CDR3 reads CASSQTGFPMNTEAFF. CDR3 coding DNA: TGTGCCAGCAGCCAAACAGGGTTCCCCATGAACACTGAAGCTTTCTTT.

The chain employs TRBV5-6 and TRBJ2-7; D uncertain. CDR3 length: 13 amino acids. V dropped 0 bases and J dropped 5 bases, with 9 bases sitting between them. In germline, CDR1 is SGHDT, CDR2 YYEEEE. The CDR3 DNA reads as TGTGCCAGCAGCTTGGGGGCGCAGGACGAGCAGTACTTC. It codes for CASSLGAQDEQYF.

The CDR3 region is CAWSHLGQGLYGYTF. The CDR3 DNA reads TGTGCCTGGAGTCACCTAGGACAGGGATTATATGGCTACACCTTC. This chain connects TRBV30 to TRBJ1-2; TRBD1 matches 8 bases. V was clipped by 2 bases and J by 5 bases; unmatched bases: 10. The CDR3 extends over 15 amino acids. Germline lookup yields CDR1 GTSNPN and CDR2 SVGIG (reference sequence).

The genes are TRBV4-1 and TRBJ2-2, with 7 bases lining up with TRBD1. V shed 4 bases and J 6 bases; nucleotides not matched to a gene: 26. Germline V CDR1 and CDR2: MGHRA, YSYEKL. The CDR3 sequence is 21 residues long. CDR3 in DNA: TGCGCCAGCAGCCCCACACTACTCCCTCTTAGACAGGGTAGAGAACCCGGGGAGCTGTTTTTT. Translating it yields CASSPTLLPLRQGREPGELFF.

The chain has TRBV30 and TRBJ1-4; no clear D gene. The CDR3 is made up of 13 amino acids. Germline CDR1 is GTSNPN and CDR2 is SVGIG (reference sequence). Trimming left V 2 bases short and J 8 bases short, with 12 bases between. CDR3 in DNA: TGTGCCTGGAGTCCATCCCCTAGAGAAAAACTGTTTTTT. Translated, it gives CAWSPSPREKLFF. Combining the CDR3 with reference TRBV30 and TRBJ1-4 gives the whole variable domain SQTIHQWPATLVQPVGSPLSLECTVEGTSNPNLYWYRQAAGRGLQLLFYSVGIGQISSEVPQNLSASRPQDRQFILSSKKLLLSDSGFYLCAWSPSPREKLFFGSGTQLSVL.

The chain combines TRBV2 with TRBJ1-5, with 8 positions matching TRBD1. The CDR3 extends over 14 amino acids. V lost 4 bases, J lost 5 bases, and 4 bases stayed unmatched. Germline CDR1 and CDR2: SNHLY and FYNNEI. CDR3 region: CASSAGQGDQPQHF. CDR3 nucleotide sequence: TGTGCCAGCAGTGCAGGACAGGGTGATCAGCCCCAGCATTTT.

The rearrangement joins TRBV29-1 to TRBJ2-2, with D tentatively TRBD1 (7 bases). Germline assignment: CDR1 SQVTM and CDR2 ANQGSEA. CDR3 length: 14 residues. With 3 bases removed from V and 4 bases from J, the gap between germline ends came to 12 bases. The CDR3 region is CSVDGQGGTGELFF. DNA for the CDR3: TGCAGCGTTGACGGTCAGGGGGGCACCGGGGAGCTGTTTTTT.

This chain joins TRBV19 and TRBJ2-1, with 10 bases identical to TRBD1. Germline CDR1 is LNHDA and CDR2 is SQIVND (reference sequence). The CDR3 loop spans 14 amino acids. V was clipped by 8 bases and J by 6 bases; unmatched bases: 7. CDR3 protein: CASSGTGDPNEQFF. In DNA, the CDR3 is TGTGCCAGTTCCGGGACAGGGGACCCCAATGAGCAGTTCTTC.

The chain is built from TRBV28 and TRBJ1-4; D might be TRBD1 (5 bases). Trimming shortened V by 2 bases and J by 0 bases, and 10 bases separated the two germline ends. Germline V gene lookup returns CDR1 MDHEN and CDR2 SYDVKM. The CDR3 has 16 amino acids. The CDR3 reads CASSLAGLATNEKLFF. DNA for the CDR3: TGTGCCAGCAGTTTAGCAGGGCTTGCAACTAATGAAAAACTGTTTTTT.

V gene TRBV5-5 combines with J gene TRBJ1-5, with a tentative D call TRBD1 (5 bases). Germline V lookup: CDR1 SGHKS, CDR2 YYEKEE (reference sequence). This CDR3 region has 16 residues. Trimming pared 4 bases from V and 3 bases from J, leaving 17 bases between. In nucleotides, the CDR3 is TGTGCCAGCAGCGGCGGCATTCAGGGCGTCAATCAGCCCCAGCATTTT. Translating it yields CASSGGIQGVNQPQHF. The entire variable domain, with the rest obtained from reference TRBV5-5 and TRBJ1-5, is as follows: DAGVTQSPTHLIKTRGQQVTLRCSPISGHKSVSWYQQVLGQGPQFIFQYYEKEERGRGNFPDRFSARQFPNYSSELNVNALLLGDSALYLCASSGGIQGVNQPQHFGDGTRLSIL.

The chain is built from TRBV21-1 and TRBJ2-7; the D call in the table, TRBD2, was not verified against the DNA. TRBV21-1 is a pseudogene. The CDR3 loop spans 15 amino acids. CDR3 region: CASSKFSAHRYEQYF. Here the CDR3 DNA reads TGTGCCAGCAGCAAATTCAGCGCGCACCGCTACGAGCAGTACTTC.

The chain joins TRBV4-1 to TRBJ1-2; TRBD1 matches 7 bases. V shed 0 bases, J shed 4 bases, and the junction held 11 bases outside the gene matches. The CDR3 sequence is 17 residues long. The germline V gene has CDR1 MGHRA and CDR2 YSYEKL. CDR3 sequence (DNA): TGCGCCAGCAGCCAAGATCAAGGGGGCGCGGTAGGCTATGGCTACACCTTC. The encoded protein is CASSQDQGGAVGYGYTF.

V gene TRBV11-2 combines with J gene TRBJ2-6; D gene ambiguous. Germline loops: CDR1 SGHAT, CDR2 FQNNGV. This CDR3 has 14 residues. Trimming took off 5 bases at V and 4 bases at J, with 9 bases between the two ends. This chain's CDR3 is CASSRGQGANVLTF. The CDR3 DNA sequence: TGTGCCAGCAGCCGTGGCCAAGGGGCCAACGTCCTGACTTTC.

The chain combines TRBV19 with TRBJ2-3; D may be TRBD2 (6 bases). The V gene's germline CDR1 is LNHDA and CDR2 SQIVND (reference sequence). The V end lost 7 bases, the J end lost 3 bases, and 17 bases lay between the germline ends. The CDR3 totals 15 residues. CDR3 coding DNA: TGTGCCAGTACGCCGAGACTAGGAACGACAGATACGCAGTATTTT. It translates to CASTPRLGTTDTQYF.

J is TRBJ2-5 and V is TRBV15, with 13 bases matching TRBD2. The J call may be faulty, since TRBJ2-7 better matches the DNA end. This CDR3 has 17 amino acids. Looked up from germline, CDR1 is LNHNV and CDR2 is YYDKDF (reference sequence). This CDR3 is CATSRDALAGGSYEQYF. CDR3 bases: TGTGCCACCAGCAGAGACGCACTAGCGGGAGGGTCCTACGAGCAGTACTTC.

The V call is TRBV5-1, the J call TRBJ2-2; TRBD1 is a possible D gene (5 bases). Trimming pared 3 bases from V and 4 bases from J, leaving 10 bases between. Germline CDR1 SGHRS, CDR2 YFSETQ. The CDR3 has 14 amino acids. CDR3 residues: CASSWGSPTGELFF. Written as DNA, the CDR3 is TGCGCCAGCAGCTGGGGCAGCCCCACCGGGGAGCTGTTTTTT.

The chain combines TRBV28 with TRBJ2-7; 7 bases line up with TRBD2. J was trimmed by 5 bases and V by 5 bases; bases with no gene match: 12. Germline values: CDR1 MDHEN, CDR2 SYDVKM. The CDR3 has 15 residues. This CDR3 reads CASSRIAGPRDEQYF. In DNA form, the CDR3 reads TGTGCCAGCAGTCGTATAGCGGGCCCCAGGGACGAGCAGTACTTC.

This chain links TRBV10-2 with TRBJ1-1, with 9 bases that match TRBD1. This CDR3 comprises 14 residues. CDR1 and CDR2 (germline): WSHSY, SAAADI. The junction had 4 bases not matched to a gene; V was cut back by 3 bases and J by 5 bases. CDR3 DNA sequence: TGCGCCAGCAGTGAACAGGGGGCGGGTACTGAAGCTTTCTTT. Translation: CASSEQGAGTEAFF.

The chain recombines TRBV5-6 with TRBJ2-7, with D maybe TRBD1 (5 bases). The ends were cut back, 2 bases at V and 5 bases at J, with 14 bases in the middle. The length of the CDR3 is 14 residues. Germline V gene data show CDR1 as SGHDT and CDR2 as YYEEEE. CDR3 region: CASSFGLGEDEQYF. The CDR3 DNA sequence: TGTGCCAGCAGCTTCGGGCTAGGGGAAGACGAGCAGTACTTC.

The CDR3 reads CASRIPGQGNTGELFF. The DNA of the CDR3 is TGTGCCAGCAGGATACCGGGACAGGGGAACACCGGGGAGCTGTTTTTT. The V call is TRBV28, the J call TRBJ2-2, with TRBD1 identical over 9 bases. Germline loops: CDR1 MDHEN, CDR2 SYDVKM. V dropped 6 bases and J dropped 1; count of bases not matched to a gene: 6. CDR3 length equals 16 residues.

V is TRBV6-6 and J is TRBJ1-6; TRBD1 aligns across 7 bases. Germline CDR1 is MNHNY and CDR2 is SVGAGI (reference sequence). The length of the CDR3 is 15 residues. With V trimmed by 8 bases and J by 6 bases, 10 bases remained unmatched. The CDR3 DNA follows: TGTGCCAGCGACTCCGGACAGGAGATTAATTCACCCCTCCACTTT. It translates to CASDSGQEINSPLHF.

The J gene is TRBJ2-1, the V gene TRBV9; D remains ambiguous. The V gene's germline CDR1 is SGDLS and CDR2 YYNGEE. CDR3 length equals 18 residues. Trimming took 0 bases from V and 1 from J, leaving 17 bases between them. CDR3 amino acids: CASSVGLGHGVSYNEQFF. In DNA, the CDR3 is TGTGCCAGCAGCGTAGGACTCGGTCATGGCGTGTCCTACAATGAGCAGTTCTTC.

The chain is built from TRBV9 and TRBJ1-1, with D maybe TRBD1 (5 bases). CDR1 is SGDLS, CDR2 YYNGEE, per germline. The CDR3 has 15 residues. V dropped 4 bases and J dropped 3 bases, with 16 bases sitting between them. DNA for the CDR3: TGTGCCAGCAGCCCCGGGGGAGGGTTTGACACTGAAGCTTTCTTT. Translation: CASSPGGGFDTEAFF.

The V gene is TRBV9, the J gene TRBJ2-1, with TRBD2 matching 8 bases. Germline loops: CDR1 SGDLS, CDR2 YYNGEE. V trimming: 1 base; J trimming: 1 base; junction bases outside the gene matches: 1. This CDR3 spans 15 amino acids. The CDR3 sequence: CASSVSGSSYNEQFF. CDR3 DNA: TGTGCCAGCAGCGTAAGCGGGAGTTCCTACAATGAGCAGTTCTTC.

V is TRBV29-1 and J is TRBJ2-1, with a weak D call TRBD2 (5 bases). This CDR3 is built from 14 residues. Germline-derived CDR1 and CDR2 are SQVTM and ANQGSEA. Trimming shortened V by 3 bases and J by 8 bases, and 17 bases separated the two germline ends. CDR3 bases: TGCAGCGTTGATGGCGGCCCGGCGGGTGATGAGCAGTTCTTC. It encodes CSVDGGPAGDEQFF.